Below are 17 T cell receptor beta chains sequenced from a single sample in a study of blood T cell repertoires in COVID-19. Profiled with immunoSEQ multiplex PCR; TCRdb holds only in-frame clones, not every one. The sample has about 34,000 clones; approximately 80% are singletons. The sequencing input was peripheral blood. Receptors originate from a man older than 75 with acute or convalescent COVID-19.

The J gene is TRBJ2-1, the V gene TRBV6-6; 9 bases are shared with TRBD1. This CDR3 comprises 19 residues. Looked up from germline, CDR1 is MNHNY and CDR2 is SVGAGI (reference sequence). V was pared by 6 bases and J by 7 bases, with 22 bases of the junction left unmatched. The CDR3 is CASSSPPFSQGAGRNEQFF. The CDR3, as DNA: TGTGCCAGCAGCTCTCCCCCCTTCTCACAGGGGGCAGGTCGGAATGAGCAGTTCTTC.

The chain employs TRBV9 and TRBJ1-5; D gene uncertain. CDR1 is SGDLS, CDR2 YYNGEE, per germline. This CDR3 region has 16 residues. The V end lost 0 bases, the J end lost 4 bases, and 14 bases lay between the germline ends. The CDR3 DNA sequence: TGTGCCAGCAGCGTAGGGCCCAGCACTATTAATCAGCCCCAGCATTTT. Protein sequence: CASSVGPSTINQPQHF.

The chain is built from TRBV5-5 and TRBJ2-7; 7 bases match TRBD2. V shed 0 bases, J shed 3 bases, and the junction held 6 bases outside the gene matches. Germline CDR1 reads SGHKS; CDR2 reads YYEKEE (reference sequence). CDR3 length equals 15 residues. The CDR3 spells CASSLVGGGSYEQYF. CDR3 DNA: TGTGCCAGCAGCTTGGTCGGTGGCGGGAGCTACGAGCAGTACTTC.

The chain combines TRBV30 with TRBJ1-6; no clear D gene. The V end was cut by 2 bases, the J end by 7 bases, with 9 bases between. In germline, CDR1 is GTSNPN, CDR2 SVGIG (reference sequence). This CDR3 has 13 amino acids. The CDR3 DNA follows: TGTGCCTGGAGTAACGGGGTAAATTCACCCCTCCACTTT. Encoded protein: CAWSNGVNSPLHF.

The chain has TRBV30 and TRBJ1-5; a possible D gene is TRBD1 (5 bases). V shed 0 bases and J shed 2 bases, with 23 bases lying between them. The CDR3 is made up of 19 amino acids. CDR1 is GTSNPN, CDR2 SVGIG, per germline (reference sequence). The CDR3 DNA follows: TGTGCCTGGAGTGTACGTAGGCAGGGCGCGGGGTATGGCAATCAGCCCCAGCATTTT. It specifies CAWSVRRQGAGYGNQPQHF.

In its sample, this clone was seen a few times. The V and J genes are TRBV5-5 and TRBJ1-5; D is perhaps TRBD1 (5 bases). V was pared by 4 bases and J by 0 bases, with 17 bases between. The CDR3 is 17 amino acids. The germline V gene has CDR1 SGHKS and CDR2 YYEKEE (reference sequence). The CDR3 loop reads CASSKDQQGYSNQPQHF. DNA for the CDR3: TGTGCCAGCAGCAAGGATCAGCAGGGATATAGCAATCAGCCCCAGCATTTT. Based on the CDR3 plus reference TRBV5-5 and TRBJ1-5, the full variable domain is DAGVTQSPTHLIKTRGQQVTLRCSPISGHKSVSWYQQVLGQGPQFIFQYYEKEERGRGNFPDRFSARQFPNYSSELNVNALLLGDSALYLCASSKDQQGYSNQPQHFGDGTRLSIL.

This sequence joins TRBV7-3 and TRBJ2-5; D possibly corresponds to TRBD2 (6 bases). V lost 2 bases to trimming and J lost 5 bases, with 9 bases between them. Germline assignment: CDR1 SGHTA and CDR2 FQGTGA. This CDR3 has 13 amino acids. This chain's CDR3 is CASSLGGVETQYF. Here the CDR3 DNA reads TGTGCCAGCAGCTTAGGCGGGGTGGAGACCCAGTACTTC.

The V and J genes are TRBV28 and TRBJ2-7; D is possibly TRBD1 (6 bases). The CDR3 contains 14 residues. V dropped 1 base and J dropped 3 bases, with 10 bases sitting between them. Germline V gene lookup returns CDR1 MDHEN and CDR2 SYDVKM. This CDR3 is CASSLSGQSYEQYF. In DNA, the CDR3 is TGTGCCAGCAGTTTATCCGGACAGAGCTACGAGCAGTACTTC.

The DNA of the CDR3 is TGTGCCAGCAGCGTAGTAAGCCAGGGGGGCATCGGCGGTGGCTACACCTTC. Residues: CASSVVSQGGIGGGYTF. The rearrangement joins TRBV9 to TRBJ1-2, with TRBD1 matching over 7 bases. Germline loops: CDR1 SGDLS, CDR2 YYNGEE. The CDR3 covers 17 residues. V lost 0 bases and J lost 7; bases outside the gene matches: 15.

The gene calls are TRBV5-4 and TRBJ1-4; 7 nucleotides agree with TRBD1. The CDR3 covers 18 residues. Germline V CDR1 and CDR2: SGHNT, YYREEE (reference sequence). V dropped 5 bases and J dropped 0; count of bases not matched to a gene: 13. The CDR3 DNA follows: TGTGCCAGCAGTGCTTCCCCCGGACAGGTCGCAACTAATGAAAAACTGTTTTTT. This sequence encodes CASSASPGQVATNEKLFF.

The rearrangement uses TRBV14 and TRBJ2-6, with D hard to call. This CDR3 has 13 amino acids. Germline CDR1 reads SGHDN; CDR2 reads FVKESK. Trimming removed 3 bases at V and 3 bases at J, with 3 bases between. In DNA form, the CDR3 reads TGTGCCAGCAGCCAGCGTGGGGCCAACGTCCTGACTTTC. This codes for CASSQRGANVLTF.

The CDR3 loop reads CASTLGQTGANVLTF. The CDR3 DNA follows: TGTGCCAGTACCCTGGGACAGACTGGGGCCAACGTCCTGACTTTC. The chain joins TRBV19 to TRBJ2-6; 7 bases match TRBD1. The CDR3 runs 15 residues. With 7 bases clipped from V and 2 bases from J, the junction kept 5 bases outside the gene matches. The V gene's germline CDR1 is LNHDA and CDR2 SQIVND (reference sequence).

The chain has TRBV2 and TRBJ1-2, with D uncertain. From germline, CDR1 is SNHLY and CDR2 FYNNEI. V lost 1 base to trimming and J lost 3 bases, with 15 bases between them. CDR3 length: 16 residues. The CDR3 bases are TGTGCCAGCAGTGAAGAGGCCGGGGTCCCCTACTATGGCTACACCTTC. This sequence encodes CASSEEAGVPYYGYTF. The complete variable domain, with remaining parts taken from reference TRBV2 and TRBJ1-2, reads EPEVTQTPSHQVTQMGQEVILRCVPISNHLYFYWYRQILGQKVEFLVSFYNNEISEKSEIFDDQFSVERPDGSNFTLKIRSTKLEDSAMYFCASSEEAGVPYYGYTFGSGTRLTVV.

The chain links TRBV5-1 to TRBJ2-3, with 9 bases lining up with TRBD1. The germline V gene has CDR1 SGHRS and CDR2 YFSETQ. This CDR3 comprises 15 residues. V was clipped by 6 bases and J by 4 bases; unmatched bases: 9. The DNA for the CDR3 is TGCGCCAGCAACCGGGACAGGGCCAATTCAGATACGCAGTATTTT. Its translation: CASNRDRANSDTQYF.

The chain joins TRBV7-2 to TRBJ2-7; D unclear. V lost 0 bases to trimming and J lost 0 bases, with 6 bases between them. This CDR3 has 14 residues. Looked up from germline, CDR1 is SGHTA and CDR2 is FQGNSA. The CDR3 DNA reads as TGTGCCAGCAGCTTAGCCGCGAACTCCTACGAGCAGTACTTC. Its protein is CASSLAANSYEQYF.

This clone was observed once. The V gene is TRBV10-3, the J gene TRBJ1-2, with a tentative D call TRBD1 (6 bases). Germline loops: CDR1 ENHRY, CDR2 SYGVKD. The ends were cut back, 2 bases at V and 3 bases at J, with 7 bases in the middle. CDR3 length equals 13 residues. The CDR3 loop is CAISEAGDYGYTF. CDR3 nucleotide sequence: TGTGCCATCAGTGAGGCAGGGGACTATGGCTACACCTTC.

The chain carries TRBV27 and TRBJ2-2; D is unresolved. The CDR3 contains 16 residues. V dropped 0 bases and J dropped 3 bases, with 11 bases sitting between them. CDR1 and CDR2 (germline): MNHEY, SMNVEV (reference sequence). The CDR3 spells CASSLSGMEYTGELFF. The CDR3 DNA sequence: TGTGCCAGCAGTTTATCGGGTATGGAGTACACCGGGGAGCTGTTTTTT.